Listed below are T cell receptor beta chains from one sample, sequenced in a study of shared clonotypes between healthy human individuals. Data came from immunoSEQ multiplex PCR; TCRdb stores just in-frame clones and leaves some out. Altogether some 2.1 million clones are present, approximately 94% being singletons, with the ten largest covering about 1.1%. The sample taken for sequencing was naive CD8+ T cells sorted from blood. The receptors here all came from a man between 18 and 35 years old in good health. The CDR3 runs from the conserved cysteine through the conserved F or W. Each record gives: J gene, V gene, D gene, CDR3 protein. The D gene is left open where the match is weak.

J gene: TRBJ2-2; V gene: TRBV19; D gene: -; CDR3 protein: CASSPTMTGGELFF
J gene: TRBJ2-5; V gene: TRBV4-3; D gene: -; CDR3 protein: CASSPDSEETQYF
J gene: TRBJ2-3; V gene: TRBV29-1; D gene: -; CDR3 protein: CSVALQALSTDTQYF
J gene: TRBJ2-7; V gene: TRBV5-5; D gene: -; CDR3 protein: CASTLGTRGEQYF
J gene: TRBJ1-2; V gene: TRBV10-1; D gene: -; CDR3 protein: CASDERGGGYGYTF
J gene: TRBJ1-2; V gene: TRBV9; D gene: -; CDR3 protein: CASSVEENYGYTF
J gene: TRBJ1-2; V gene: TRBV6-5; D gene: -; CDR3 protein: CASSYDRNYGYTF
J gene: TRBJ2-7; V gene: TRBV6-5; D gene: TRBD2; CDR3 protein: CASSYSAGESSYEQYF
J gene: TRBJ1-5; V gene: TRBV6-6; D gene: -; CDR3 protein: CASSYSAGASPQHF
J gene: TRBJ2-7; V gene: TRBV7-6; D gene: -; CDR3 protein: CASSLSGSSYEQYF
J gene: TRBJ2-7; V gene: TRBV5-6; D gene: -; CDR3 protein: CASSPQNYEQYF